This is a list of T cell receptor beta chains from one sample in a study of blood T cells in healthy people across ages. TCRdb reanalysed the 5' RACE reads using MiXCR and keeps one entry per CDR3 protein. The sample includes 1.5 million to 1.9 million distinct CDR3 sequences, roughly two fifths of them seen just once. Sequenced sample: blood. Source of these receptors: a woman younger than 35 in good health. CDR3s include the opening cysteine and the closing phenylalanine or tryptophan. A D gene is named only where the DNA matches it firmly. Clone size is shown for a subset of rows, as once, few, many or a class of expanded clone.

clone size	V gene	D gene	J gene	CDR3 DNA	CDR3 protein
.	TRBV4-1	.	TRBJ2-5	TGCGCCAGCAGCCAAGAGGTCGCAAGGTCGGAGACCCAGTACTTC	CASSQEVARSETQYF
.	TRBV20-1	TRBD1	TRBJ1-6	TGCAGTGCTAGAAGGGACAGGTTTTCCAATTCACCCCTCCACTTT	CSARRDRFSNSPLHF
.	TRBV12-3/TRBV12-4	TRBD2	TRBJ2-5	TGTGCCAGCAGTTTATGTCTAGCGGGGTCTCGAGAGACCCAGTACTTC	CASSLCLAGSRETQYF
.	TRBV7-3	.	TRBJ1-1	TGTGCCAGCAGCGAGAGTGGACGGAATTTGAACACTGAAGCTTTCTTT	CASSESGRNLNTEAFF
.	TRBV12-3/TRBV12-4	.	TRBJ1-4	TGTGCCAGCAGTTTAGCGGCGGACCGGCGTGGAGAAAAACTGTTTTTT	CASSLAADRRGEKLFF
.	TRBV20-1	.	TRBJ1-1	TGCAGTGCTAGAGATGCAACCCCAGGCCGGCATGGTGAAGCTTTCTTT	CSARDATPGRHGEAFF
.	TRBV7-2	TRBD1	TRBJ2-3	TGTGCCAGCAGCCGGGGACAGGGCGTTCCAGATACGCAGTATTTT	CASSRGQGVPDTQYF
few	TRBV7-8	TRBD2	TRBJ2-7	TGTGCCAGCAGCTCTCAAGCTAGCGGGGGGGCCAACTACGAGCAGTACTTC	CASSSQASGGANYEQYF
.	TRBV5-1	.	TRBJ2-5	TGCGCCAGTAGGTCGGAGGGGGAAGAGACCCAGTACTTC	CASRSEGEETQYF
.	TRBV12-3/TRBV12-4	.	TRBJ1-1	TGTGCCAGTAGCACCTACAGGGACGGCCCTGAAGCTTTCTTT	CASSTYRDGPEAFF
.	TRBV20-1	.	TRBJ1-5	TGCAGTGCTTCTCCCACGGGGGGGTATCAGCCCCAGCATTTT	CSASPTGGYQPQHF
.	TRBV6-6	TRBD2	TRBJ2-1	TGTGCCAGCAGTAAGGGACTAGCGGGAGGGGAGCAGTTCTTC	CASSKGLAGGEQFF
few	TRBV7-2	TRBD1	TRBJ1-4	TGTGCCAGCAGCTACGGGACAGGGCGGGATGAAAAACTGTTTTTT	CASSYGTGRDEKLFF
.	TRBV28	TRBD2	TRBJ2-1	TGTGCCAGCAGTTTAGGTAGCGGGAGATCAGAGACCCAGTTCTTC	CASSLGSGRSETQFF
.	TRBV29-1	.	TRBJ1-1	TGCAGTGGACTCATGAACACTGAAGCTTTCTTT	CSGLMNTEAFF
.	TRBV7-2	.	TRBJ1-2	TGTGCCAGCAGCTCCGGGGTTAGGGGCTACACCTTC	CASSSGVRGYTF
few	TRBV7-6	TRBD2	TRBJ2-7	TGTGCCAGCAGCTTAGATCTAGCGGGGGGTGCCTACGAGCAGTACTTC	CASSLDLAGGAYEQYF
few	TRBV7-2	.	TRBJ2-7	TGTGCCAGCAGCCCACGGTGGGGACGGACATACAATGAGCAGTACTTC	CASSPRWGRTYNEQYF
few	TRBV2	.	TRBJ1-2	TGTGCCAGCAGTGACAGGGGTCCCTATGGCTACACCTTC	CASSDRGPYGYTF
.	TRBV18	.	TRBJ2-3	TGTGCCAGCTCACCCAGTGGCAGGGTTGGGTCAGATACGCAGTATTTT	CASSPSGRVGSDTQYF
.	TRBV27	.	TRBJ2-7	TGTGCCAGCAGATCCCAGGACAGAGGCGAGCAGTACTTC	CASRSQDRGEQYF
few	TRBV28	TRBD2	TRBJ2-5	TGTGCCAGCAGTACCCGAGGACTAGCGGGACCAGAGACCCAGTACTTC	CASSTRGLAGPETQYF
few	TRBV12-3/TRBV12-4	.	TRBJ1-5	TGTGCCAGCAGTCAACTAGGGCAGCCCCAGCATTTT	CASSQLGQPQHF
few	TRBV7-2	.	TRBJ1-5	TGTGCCAGCAGCTTAGATTTTGTCAATCAGCCCCAGCATTTT	CASSLDFVNQPQHF
.	TRBV7-9	.	TRBJ1-2	TGTGCCAGCAGCTTAGTAGTAGGTGGGACGGCCTGGGTCTATGGCTACACCTTC	CASSLVVGGTAWVYGYTF
few	TRBV25-1	.	TRBJ1-2	TGTGCCCCTCCCCACAAGGGCAGGGGCGGCTACACCTTC	CAPPHKGRGGYTF
.	TRBV2	.	TRBJ1-1	TGTGCCAGCACTGACGGGGGGCTGAGCACTGAAGCTTTCTTT	CASTDGGLSTEAFF
.	TRBV12-3/TRBV12-4	TRBD2	TRBJ2-1	TGTGCCAGCAGTTTAGGGACGGGAGGGCCGTCCTACAATGAGCAGTTCTTC	CASSLGTGGPSYNEQFF
.	TRBV5-1	.	TRBJ1-2	TGCGCCAGCAGCCCGGAGGGGATATCCTATGGCTACACCTTC	CASSPEGISYGYTF
few	TRBV20-1	TRBD2	TRBJ2-1	TGCAGTGCTAGTAGAGCGGGAGGACGGGATGAGCAGTTCTTC	CSASRAGGRDEQFF
.	TRBV20-1	TRBD2	TRBJ2-1	TGCAGTGCTAGAGATCGGGAGCGGGATCTGTTCTTC	CSARDRERDLFF
.	TRBV24-1	TRBD1	TRBJ1-2	TGTGCCACCAGTCCAGGGGGCTATGGCTACACCTTC	CATSPGGYGYTF
.	TRBV15	TRBD2	TRBJ2-4	TGTGCCACCAGCAGAGATCGTATAGCGGGAGGGCCTAGGGACATTCAGTACTTC	CATSRDRIAGGPRDIQYF
.	TRBV7-2	.	TRBJ2-4	TGTGCCAGCAGCCCGGGTGGAGGGTTCAACATTCAGTACTTC	CASSPGGGFNIQYF
.	TRBV29-1	.	TRBJ1-2	TGCAGCGTTTACAGGTCTAACTATGGCTACACCTTC	CSVYRSNYGYTF
few	TRBV6-5	.	TRBJ2-7	TGTGCCAGCTCGGTGCAGAGCTCCTACAATGAGCAGTACTTC	CASSVQSSYNEQYF
few	TRBV10-3	TRBD2	TRBJ2-1	TGTGCCATCAGTGATACGACTAGCGGGATAACTGGTGAGCAGTTCTTC	CAISDTTSGITGEQFF
.	TRBV25-1	TRBD1	TRBJ2-7	TGTGCCAGCAGTGAATCCGGGGGACAGGCCTATGTTACCTACGAGCAGTACTTC	CASSESGGQAYVTYEQYF
.	TRBV12-3/TRBV12-4	.	TRBJ2-3	TGTGCCAGCAGTCCGGGGGAGCTAGGACCAGATACGCAGTATTTT	CASSPGELGPDTQYF
.	TRBV29-1	TRBD1	TRBJ2-7	TGCAGCGTCCAGGACAGGCTTTCCTACGAGCAGTACTTC	CSVQDRLSYEQYF
few	TRBV6-5	TRBD1	TRBJ2-3	TGTGCCAGCAGTAAGGACAGGGTGGATACGCAGTATTTT	CASSKDRVDTQYF
.	TRBV20-1	.	TRBJ2-3	TGCAGTGCCGCCCTTGGGGATACGCAGTATTTT	CSAALGDTQYF
.	TRBV5-1	.	TRBJ2-3	TGCGCCAGCAGCTTGGCCGGGACGGCCCTCACAGATACGCAGTATTTT	CASSLAGTALTDTQYF
.	TRBV4-1	TRBD2	TRBJ2-1	TGCGCCAGCAGCCCCGTCCCTAGCGGGGGGACTACCTACAATGAGCAGTTCTTC	CASSPVPSGGTTYNEQFF
few	TRBV7-2	.	TRBJ1-2	TGTGCCAGCAGCTTAGGAAAGGGGCGCTATGGCTACACCTTC	CASSLGKGRYGYTF
.	TRBV19	.	TRBJ2-1	TGTGCCAGTAGTTCCGCCGGGACCGCCTACAATGAGCAGTTCTTC	CASSSAGTAYNEQFF
few	TRBV19	TRBD1	TRBJ2-7	TGTGCCAGTAGTATAGGGACAGGGTTTGTCTACGAGCAGTACTTC	CASSIGTGFVYEQYF
.	TRBV2	.	TRBJ2-6	TGTGCCAGCACCTGGTCCCGCTCTTTCTGGGCCAACGTCCTGACTTTC	CASTWSRSFWANVLTF
.	TRBV7-9	.	TRBJ1-4	TGTGCCAGCAGCAGAACCGACAGGCCCCTAGTTGTGTTTTTT	CASSRTDRPLVVFF
.	TRBV11-2	TRBD2	TRBJ2-2	TGTGCCAGCAGCGAGACCTCCCGGGCGGGGGGCACCGGGGAGCTGTTTTTT	CASSETSRAGGTGELFF